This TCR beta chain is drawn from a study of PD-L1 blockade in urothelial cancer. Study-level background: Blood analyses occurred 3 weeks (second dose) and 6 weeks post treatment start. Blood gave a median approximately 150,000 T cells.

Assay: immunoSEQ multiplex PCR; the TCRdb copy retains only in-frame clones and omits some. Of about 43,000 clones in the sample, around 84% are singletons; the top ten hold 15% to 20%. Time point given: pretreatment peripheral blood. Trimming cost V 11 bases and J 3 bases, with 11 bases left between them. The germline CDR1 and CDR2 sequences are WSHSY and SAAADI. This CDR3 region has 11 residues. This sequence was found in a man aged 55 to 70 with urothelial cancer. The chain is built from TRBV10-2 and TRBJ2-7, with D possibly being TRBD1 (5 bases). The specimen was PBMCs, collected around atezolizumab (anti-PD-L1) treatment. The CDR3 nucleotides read TGCGCCGGCGACAGACGCTACGAGCAGTACTTC. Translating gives CAGDRRYEQYF.